This entry lists 3 T cell receptor beta chains sequenced from one sample in a study of cytomegalovirus exposure and HLA in healthy donors. PCR involved 60 Vbeta and 13 Jbeta primers. Sequencing used immunoSEQ multiplex PCR; TCRdb keeps in-frame clones, though not all of them. This sample has roughly 130,000 clones, with over 60% found just once. Material for sequencing was PBMCs. These receptors originate from a woman between 40 and 50 years old in good health and CMV-seropositive.

This chain links TRBV13 with TRBJ2-1; maybe TRBD1 (6 bases). This CDR3 is 13 amino acids long. Per the germline V gene, CDR1 is PRHDT and CDR2 is FYEKMQ (reference sequence). Trimming cost V 5 bases and J 10 bases, with 15 bases left between them. The DNA for the CDR3 is TGTGCCAGCAGCAAAGCCGGACAGATGGAGCAGTTCTTC. This gives the protein CASSKAGQMEQFF. The full variable domain, its missing parts supplied by reference TRBV13 and TRBJ2-1, is AAGVIQSPRHLIKEKRETATLKCYPIPRHDTVYWYQQGPGQDPQFLISFYEKMQSDKGSIPDRFSAQQFSDYHSELNMSSLELGDSALYFCASSKAGQMEQFFGPGTRLTVL.

V gene TRBV6-1 combines with J gene TRBJ2-5, with 8 positions matching TRBD2. Germline CDR1 is MNHNS and CDR2 is SASEGT. CDR3 length equals 15 residues. Trimming cost V 7 bases and J 1 base; bases outside gene matches: 8. The CDR3 region is CASNPAGALQETQYF. The DNA of the CDR3 is TGTGCCAGCAACCCAGCGGGAGCACTCCAAGAGACCCAGTACTTC.

The chain couples TRBV5-8 to TRBJ2-2; possibly TRBD1 for D (5 bases). This CDR3 comprises 15 residues. V was cut by 4 bases and J by 0 bases, with 10 bases left in between. Germline assignment: CDR1 SGHTS and CDR2 YDEGEE. The CDR3 DNA reads as TGTGCCAGCAGCCAACAGGCCCCGAACACCGGGGAGCTGTTTTTT. Translated, it gives CASSQQAPNTGELFF.